These T cell receptor beta chains were read from a single sample in a study of T cell repertoires in cytomegalovirus infection. TCRdb reprocessed the reads via MiXCR and lists one record per CDR3 protein. Among some 200,000 distinct CDR3 sequences listed, roughly 19% were seen once. The sample was PBMCs. The receptors come from a human donor in good health (CMV status not recorded). Some clones in this sample may be carry-over from other donors' samples. The CDR3 runs from the conserved cysteine through the conserved F or W. Fields, in order: clone size, D gene, V gene, J gene, CDR3 protein, CDR3 DNA. The D gene is left open where the match is weak. Not every row has a clone size; where given, it reads once, few, many or a size class.

few	.	TRBV10-3	TRBJ1-1	CAISEVGSLGTEAFF	TGTGCCATCAGTGAGGTTGGCAGTCTGGGCACTGAAGCTTTCTTT
.	TRBD1	TRBV19	TRBJ1-2	CASSSGQGLYGYTF	TGTGCCAGTAGTTCCGGACAGGGTCTCTATGGCTACACCTTC
few	.	TRBV7-9	TRBJ1-3	CASSQGAGNTIYF	TGTGCCAGCAGTCAAGGGGCTGGGAACACCATATATTTT
.	TRBD2	TRBV5-6	TRBJ2-7	CASSLRTSGLNYEQYF	TGTGCCAGCAGCTTGAGGACTAGCGGGCTAAACTACGAGCAGTACTTC
.	.	TRBV6-6	TRBJ2-1	CASSLPATGRFF	TGTGCCAGCAGCCTCCCCGCCACAGGGAGGTTCTTC
.	.	TRBV28	TRBJ2-7	CASSPSRFYEQYF	TGTGCCAGCAGTCCGTCCAGATTCTACGAGCAGTACTTC
many	.	TRBV12-5	TRBJ2-1	CASGLTGGAYEQFF	TGTGCTAGTGGTTTGACAGGGGGGGCGTATGAGCAGTTCTTC
.	.	TRBV29-1	TRBJ1-4	CSVEDMTANEKLFF	TGCAGCGTTGAAGATATGACCGCAAATGAAAAACTGTTTTTT
few	.	TRBV7-9	TRBJ2-2	CASSPARSELFF	TGTGCCAGCAGCCCAGCCAGATCGGAGCTGTTTTTT
.	TRBD2	TRBV6-2/TRBV6-3	TRBJ2-1	CPSSYWASGTNEQFF	TGTCCCAGCAGTTATTGGGCTAGCGGGACGAATGAGCAGTTCTTC
.	.	TRBV6-6	TRBJ2-2	CASSQGKGMDTGELFF	TGTGCCAGCAGCCAGGGAAAAGGCATGGACACCGGGGAGCTGTTTTTT
.	.	TRBV2	TRBJ2-2	CATEGGISNTGELFF	TGTGCCACCGAGGGTGGGATATCGAACACCGGGGAGCTGTTTTTT
few	.	TRBV11-1	TRBJ1-5	CASSLSLDQPQHF	TGTGCCAGCAGCTTGTCCCTAGATCAGCCCCAGCATTTT